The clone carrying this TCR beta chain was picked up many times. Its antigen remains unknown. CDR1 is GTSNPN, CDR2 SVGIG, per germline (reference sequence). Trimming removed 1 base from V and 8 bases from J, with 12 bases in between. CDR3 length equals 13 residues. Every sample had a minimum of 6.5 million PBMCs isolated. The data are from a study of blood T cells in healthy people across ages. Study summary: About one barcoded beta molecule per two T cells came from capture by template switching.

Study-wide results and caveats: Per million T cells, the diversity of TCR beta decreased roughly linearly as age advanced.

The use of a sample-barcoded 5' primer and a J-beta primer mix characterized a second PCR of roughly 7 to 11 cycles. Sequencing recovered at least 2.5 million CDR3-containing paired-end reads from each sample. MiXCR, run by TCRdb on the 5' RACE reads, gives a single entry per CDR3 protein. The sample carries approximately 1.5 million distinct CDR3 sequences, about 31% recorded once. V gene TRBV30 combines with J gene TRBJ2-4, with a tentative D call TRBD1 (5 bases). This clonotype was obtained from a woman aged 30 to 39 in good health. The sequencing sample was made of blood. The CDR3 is CAWSEGNTDIQYF. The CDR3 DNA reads TGTGCCTGGAGTGAGGGGAATACAGACATTCAGTACTTC.